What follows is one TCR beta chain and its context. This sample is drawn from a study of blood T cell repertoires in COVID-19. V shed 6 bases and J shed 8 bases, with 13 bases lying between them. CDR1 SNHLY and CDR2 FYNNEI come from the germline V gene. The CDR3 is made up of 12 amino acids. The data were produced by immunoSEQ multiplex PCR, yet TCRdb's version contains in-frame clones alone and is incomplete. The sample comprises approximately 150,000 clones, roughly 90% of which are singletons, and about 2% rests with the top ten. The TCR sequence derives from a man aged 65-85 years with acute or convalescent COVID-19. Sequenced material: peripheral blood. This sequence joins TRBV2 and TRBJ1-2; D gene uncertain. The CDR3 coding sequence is TGTGCCAGCAGACCTGACGGGTCCGGCTACACCTTC. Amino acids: CASRPDGSGYTF. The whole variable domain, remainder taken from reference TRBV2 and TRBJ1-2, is EPEVTQTPSHQVTQMGQEVILRCVPISNHLYFYWYRQILGQKVEFLVSFYNNEISEKSEIFDDQFSVERPDGSNFTLKIRSTKLEDSAMYFCASRPDGSGYTFGSGTRLTVV.